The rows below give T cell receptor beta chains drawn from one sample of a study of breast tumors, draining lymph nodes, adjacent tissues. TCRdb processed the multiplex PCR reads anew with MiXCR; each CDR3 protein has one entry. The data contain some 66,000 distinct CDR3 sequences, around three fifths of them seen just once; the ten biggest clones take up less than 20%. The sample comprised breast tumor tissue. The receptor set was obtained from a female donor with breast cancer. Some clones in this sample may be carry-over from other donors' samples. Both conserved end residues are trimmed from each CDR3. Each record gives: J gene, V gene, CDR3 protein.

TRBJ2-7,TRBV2,ASMAGLARGYEQY
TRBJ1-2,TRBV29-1,SVFGTGGWYGYT
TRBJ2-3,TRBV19,ASSIRADTDTQY
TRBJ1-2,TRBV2,ASSETRGNGYT
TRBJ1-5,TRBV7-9,ASSSTGGEGQPQH
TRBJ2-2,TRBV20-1,SARGGRVGTGELF
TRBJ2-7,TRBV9,ASSAPREWGYEQY
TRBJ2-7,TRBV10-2,ASSGTGGYEQY
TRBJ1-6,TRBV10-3,ATGVDSSYNSPLH
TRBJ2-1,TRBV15,ATSRDWSGGQNEQF
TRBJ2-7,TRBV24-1,ATSVWTGGSYEQY
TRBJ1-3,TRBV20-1,SARAISGNTIY